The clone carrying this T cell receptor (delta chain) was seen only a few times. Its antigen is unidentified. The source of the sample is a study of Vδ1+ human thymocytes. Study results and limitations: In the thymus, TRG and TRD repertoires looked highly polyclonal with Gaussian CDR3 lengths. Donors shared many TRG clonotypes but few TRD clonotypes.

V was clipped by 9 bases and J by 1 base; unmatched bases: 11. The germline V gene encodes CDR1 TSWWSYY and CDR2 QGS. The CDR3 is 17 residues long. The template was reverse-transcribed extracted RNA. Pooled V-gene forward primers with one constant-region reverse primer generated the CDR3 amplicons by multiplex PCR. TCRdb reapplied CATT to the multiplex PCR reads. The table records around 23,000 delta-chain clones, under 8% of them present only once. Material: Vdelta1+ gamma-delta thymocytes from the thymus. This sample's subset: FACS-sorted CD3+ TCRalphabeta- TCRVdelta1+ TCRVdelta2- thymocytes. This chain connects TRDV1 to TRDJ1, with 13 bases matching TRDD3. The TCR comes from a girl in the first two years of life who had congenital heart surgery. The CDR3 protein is CALSPGDWGIRTDKLIF. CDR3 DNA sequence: TGTGCTCTGTCGCCCGGTGACTGGGGGATACGCACCGATAAACTCATCTTT.